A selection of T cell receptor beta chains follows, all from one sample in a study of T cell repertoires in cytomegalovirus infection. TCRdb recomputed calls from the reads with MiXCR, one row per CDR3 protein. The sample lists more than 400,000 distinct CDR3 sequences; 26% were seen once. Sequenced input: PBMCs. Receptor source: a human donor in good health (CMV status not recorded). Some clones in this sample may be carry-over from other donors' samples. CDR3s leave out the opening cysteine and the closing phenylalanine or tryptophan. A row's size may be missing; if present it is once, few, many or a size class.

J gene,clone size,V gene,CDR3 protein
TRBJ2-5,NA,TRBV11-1,ASSSPAQTQY
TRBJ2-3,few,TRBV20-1,SAMGQGWTDTQY
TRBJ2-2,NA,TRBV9,ASSVVGRGELF
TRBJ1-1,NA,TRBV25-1,ASSSGRLMNTEAF
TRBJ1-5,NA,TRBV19,ASSIPPDRGQDSNQPQH
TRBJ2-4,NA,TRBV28,ASSLSGGDIQY
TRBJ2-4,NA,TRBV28,ASTGRDNSGNIQY
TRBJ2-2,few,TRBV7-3,ASSFSGRANTGELF
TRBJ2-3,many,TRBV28,ASSTPSRNTQY
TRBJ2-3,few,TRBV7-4,ASSPAGGAPDTQY
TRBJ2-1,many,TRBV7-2,ASSFGGIPF
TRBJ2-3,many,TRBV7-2,ASSAGPSTDTQY
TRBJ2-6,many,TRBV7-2,ASTGTAGRGPSGANVLT
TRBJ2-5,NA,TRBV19,ASSQRQELQETQY
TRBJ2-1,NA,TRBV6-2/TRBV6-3,ASSPWRPESYNEQF
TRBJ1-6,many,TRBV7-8,ASSIREENSPLH
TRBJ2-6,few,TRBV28,ASSSYSGANVLT
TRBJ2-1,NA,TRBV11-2,ASSVTSGEQF
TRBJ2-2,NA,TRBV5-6,ASSLATSGTEELF